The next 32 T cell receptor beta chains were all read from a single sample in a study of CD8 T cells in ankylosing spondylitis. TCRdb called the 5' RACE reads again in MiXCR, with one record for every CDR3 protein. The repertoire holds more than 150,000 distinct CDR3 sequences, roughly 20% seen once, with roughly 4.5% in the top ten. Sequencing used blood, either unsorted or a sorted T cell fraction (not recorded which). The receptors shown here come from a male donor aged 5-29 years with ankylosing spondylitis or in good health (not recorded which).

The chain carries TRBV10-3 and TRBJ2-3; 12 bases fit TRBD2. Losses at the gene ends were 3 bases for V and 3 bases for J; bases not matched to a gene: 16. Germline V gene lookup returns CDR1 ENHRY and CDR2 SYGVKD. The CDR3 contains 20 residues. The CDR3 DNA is TGTGCCATCAGTGATGGGGGTCGACTAGCGGGAGACATCGGTACAGATACGCAGTATTTT. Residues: CAISDGGRLAGDIGTDTQYF.

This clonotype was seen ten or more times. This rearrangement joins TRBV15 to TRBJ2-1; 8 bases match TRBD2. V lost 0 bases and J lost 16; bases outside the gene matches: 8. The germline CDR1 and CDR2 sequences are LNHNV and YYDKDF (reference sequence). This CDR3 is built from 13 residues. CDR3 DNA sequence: TGTGCCACCAGCAGAGATAGCGCGGGAGGTCGTTTCTTC. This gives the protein CATSRDSAGGRFF.

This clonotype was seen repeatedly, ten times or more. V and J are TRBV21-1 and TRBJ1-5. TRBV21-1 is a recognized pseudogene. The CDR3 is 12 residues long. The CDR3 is CASSNGDQPQHF. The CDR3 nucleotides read TGTGCCAGCAGCAATGGGGATCAGCCCCAGCATTTT.

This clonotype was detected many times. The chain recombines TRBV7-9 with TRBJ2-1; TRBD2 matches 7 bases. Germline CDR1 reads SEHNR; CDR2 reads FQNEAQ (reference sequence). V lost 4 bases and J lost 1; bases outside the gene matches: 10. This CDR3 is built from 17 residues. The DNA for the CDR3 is TGTGCCAGCAGCTCCCCCAGGGCGGGAGCTTCCTACAATGAGCAGTTCTTC. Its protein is CASSSPRAGASYNEQFF. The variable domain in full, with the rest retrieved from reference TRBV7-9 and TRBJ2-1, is DTGVSQNPRHKITKRGQNVTFRCDPISEHNRLYWYRQTLGQGPEFLTYFQNEAQLEKSRLLSDRFSAERPKGSFSTLEIQRTEQGDSAMYLCASSSPRAGASYNEQFFGPGTRLTVL.

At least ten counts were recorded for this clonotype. In DNA, the CDR3 is TGCAGCGTTCAAACAGGGGTCGAGCAGTACGTC. It yields the protein CSVQTGVEQYV. The chain combines TRBV29-1 with TRBJ2-7; 7 positions match TRBD1. From germline, CDR1 is SQVTM and CDR2 ANQGSEA. The V and J ends lost 5 bases and 6 bases, in that order; junction bases with no gene match: 4. The CDR3 runs to 11 residues.

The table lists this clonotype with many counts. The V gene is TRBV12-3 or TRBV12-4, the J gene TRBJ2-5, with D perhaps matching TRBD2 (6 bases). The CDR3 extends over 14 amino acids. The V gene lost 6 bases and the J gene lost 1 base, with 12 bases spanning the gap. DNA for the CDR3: TGTGCCAGCAGGCAAACTAGCAGCCAAGAGACCCAGTACTTC. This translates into CASRQTSSQETQYF.

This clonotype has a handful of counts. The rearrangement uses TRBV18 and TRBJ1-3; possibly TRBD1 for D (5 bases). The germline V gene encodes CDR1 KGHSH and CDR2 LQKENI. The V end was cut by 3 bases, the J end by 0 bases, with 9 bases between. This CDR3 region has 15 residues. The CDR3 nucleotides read TGTGCCAGCTCACCTAGACAGTCCTCTGGAAACACCATATATTTT. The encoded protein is CASSPRQSSGNTIYF.

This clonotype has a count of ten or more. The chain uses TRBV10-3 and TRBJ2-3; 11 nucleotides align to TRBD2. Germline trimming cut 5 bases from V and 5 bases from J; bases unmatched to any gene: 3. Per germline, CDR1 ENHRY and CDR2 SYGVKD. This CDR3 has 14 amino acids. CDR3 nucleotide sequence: TGTGCCATCAGTAAGGGGACTAGCGGAGATACGCAGTATTTT. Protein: CAISKGTSGDTQYF.

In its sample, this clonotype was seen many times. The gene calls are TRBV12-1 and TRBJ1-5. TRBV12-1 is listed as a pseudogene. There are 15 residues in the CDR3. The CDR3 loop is CASSLRPDLNQPQHF. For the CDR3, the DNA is TGTGCCAGCAGTCTCCGACCGGACCTCAATCAGCCCCAGCATTTT.

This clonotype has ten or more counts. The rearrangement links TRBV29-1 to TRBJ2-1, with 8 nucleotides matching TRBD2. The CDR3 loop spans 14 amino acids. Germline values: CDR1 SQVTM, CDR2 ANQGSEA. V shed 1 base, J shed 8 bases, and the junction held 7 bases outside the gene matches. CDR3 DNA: TGCAGCGTTGAAGTCGCGGGAGGAGTCGATGAGCAGTTCTTC. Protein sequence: CSVEVAGGVDEQFF.

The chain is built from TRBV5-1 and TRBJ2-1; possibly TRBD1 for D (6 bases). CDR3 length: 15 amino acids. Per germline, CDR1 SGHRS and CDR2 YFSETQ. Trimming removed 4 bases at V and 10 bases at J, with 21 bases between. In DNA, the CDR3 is TGCGCCAGCAGCCTTTCCGACAGGACCACTCGGGAGCAGTTCTTC. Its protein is CASSLSDRTTREQFF.

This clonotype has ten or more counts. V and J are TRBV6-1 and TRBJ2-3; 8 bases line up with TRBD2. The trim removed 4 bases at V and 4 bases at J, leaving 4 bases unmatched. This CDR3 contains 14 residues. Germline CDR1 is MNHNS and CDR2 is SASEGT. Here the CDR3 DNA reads TGTGCCAGCAGTGCCGGGGGGGGGGCAGATACGCAGTATTTT. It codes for CASSAGGGADTQYF.

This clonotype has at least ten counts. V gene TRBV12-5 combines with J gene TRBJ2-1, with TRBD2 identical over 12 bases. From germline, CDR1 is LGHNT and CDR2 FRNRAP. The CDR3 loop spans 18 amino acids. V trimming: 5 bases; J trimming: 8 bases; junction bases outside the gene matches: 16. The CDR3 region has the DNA TGTGCTAGTGGTCGTGGTAACCTGGCTAGCGGGAGGGTGGATGAGCAGTTCTTC. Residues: CASGRGNLASGRVDEQFF.

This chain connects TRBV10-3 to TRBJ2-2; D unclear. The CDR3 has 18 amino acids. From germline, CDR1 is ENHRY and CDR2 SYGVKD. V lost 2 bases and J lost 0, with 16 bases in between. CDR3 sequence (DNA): TGTGCCATCAGTGAGCTATACGGCCTATTAACGAACACCGGGGAGCTGTTTTTT. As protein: CAISELYGLLTNTGELFF.

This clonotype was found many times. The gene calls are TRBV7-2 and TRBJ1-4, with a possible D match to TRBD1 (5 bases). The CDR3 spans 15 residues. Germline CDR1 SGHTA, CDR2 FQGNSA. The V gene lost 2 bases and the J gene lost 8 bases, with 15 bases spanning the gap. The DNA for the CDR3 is TGTGCCAGCAGCTTACTACCTAAGGGGCAGGAAAAACTGTTTTTT. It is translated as CASSLLPKGQEKLFF.

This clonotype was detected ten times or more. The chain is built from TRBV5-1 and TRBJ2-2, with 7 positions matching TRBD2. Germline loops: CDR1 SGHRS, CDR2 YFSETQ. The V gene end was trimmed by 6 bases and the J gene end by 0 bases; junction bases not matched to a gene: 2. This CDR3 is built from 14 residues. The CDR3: CASTSGTNTGELFF. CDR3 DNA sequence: TGCGCCAGCACTAGCGGAACGAACACCGGGGAGCTGTTTTTT.

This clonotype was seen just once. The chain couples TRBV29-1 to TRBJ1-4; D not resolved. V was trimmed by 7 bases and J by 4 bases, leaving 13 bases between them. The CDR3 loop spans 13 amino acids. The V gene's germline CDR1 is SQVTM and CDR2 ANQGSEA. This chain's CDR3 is CSAVIPRNEKLFF. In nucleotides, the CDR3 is TGCAGCGCCGTCATACCTCGTAATGAAAAACTGTTTTTT.

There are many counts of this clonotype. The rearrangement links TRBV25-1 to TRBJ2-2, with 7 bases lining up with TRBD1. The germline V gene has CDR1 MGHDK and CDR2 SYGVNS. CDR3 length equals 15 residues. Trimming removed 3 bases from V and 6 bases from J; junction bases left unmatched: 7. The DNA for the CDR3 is TGTGCCAGCAGTGATTGGGGGACAGTCGCCGGGGAGCTGTTTTTT. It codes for CASSDWGTVAGELFF.

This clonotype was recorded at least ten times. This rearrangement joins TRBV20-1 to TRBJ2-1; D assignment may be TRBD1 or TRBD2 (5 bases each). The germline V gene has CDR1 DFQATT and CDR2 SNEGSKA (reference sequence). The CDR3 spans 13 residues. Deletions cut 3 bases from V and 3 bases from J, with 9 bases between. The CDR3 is CSARGELYNEQFF. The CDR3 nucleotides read TGCAGTGCTAGGGGGGAACTCTACAATGAGCAGTTCTTC.

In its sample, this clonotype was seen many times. This CDR3 reads CASRGVQGNNYEQYF. CDR3 nucleotides: TGTGCCAGCAGGGGGGTCCAGGGGAACAACTACGAGCAGTACTTC. The chain couples TRBV25-1 to TRBJ2-7; D perhaps matches TRBD1 (6 bases). The CDR3 sequence is 15 residues long. The germline V gene has CDR1 MGHDK and CDR2 SYGVNS. Trimming removed 6 bases from V and 3 bases from J, with 18 bases in between.

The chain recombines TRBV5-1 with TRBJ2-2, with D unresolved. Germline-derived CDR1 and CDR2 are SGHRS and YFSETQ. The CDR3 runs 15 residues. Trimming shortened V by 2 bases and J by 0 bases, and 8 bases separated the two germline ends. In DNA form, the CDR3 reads TGCGCCAGCAGCTTATCCGCGGCGAACACCGGGGAGCTGTTTTTT. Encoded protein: CASSLSAANTGELFF. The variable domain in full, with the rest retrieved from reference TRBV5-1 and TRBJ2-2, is KAGVTQTPRYLIKTRGQQVTLSCSPISGHRSVSWYQQTPGQGLQFLFEYFSETQRNKGNFPGRFSGRQFSNSRSEMNVSTLELGDSALYLCASSLSAANTGELFFGEGSRLTVL.

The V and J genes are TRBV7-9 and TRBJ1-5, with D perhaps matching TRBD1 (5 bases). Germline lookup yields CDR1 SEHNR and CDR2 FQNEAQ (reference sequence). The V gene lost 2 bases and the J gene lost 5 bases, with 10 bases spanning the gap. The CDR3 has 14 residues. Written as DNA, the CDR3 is TGTGCCAGCAGCTTAACCGGGGACGATCAGCCCCAGCATTTT. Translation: CASSLTGDDQPQHF.

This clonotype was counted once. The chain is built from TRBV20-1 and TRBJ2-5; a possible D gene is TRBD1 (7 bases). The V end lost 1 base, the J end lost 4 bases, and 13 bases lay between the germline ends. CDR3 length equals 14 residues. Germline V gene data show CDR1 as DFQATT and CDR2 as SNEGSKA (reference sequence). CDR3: CSARGQGGSETQYF. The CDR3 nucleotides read TGCAGTGCTAGAGGACAGGGAGGTTCAGAGACCCAGTACTTC.

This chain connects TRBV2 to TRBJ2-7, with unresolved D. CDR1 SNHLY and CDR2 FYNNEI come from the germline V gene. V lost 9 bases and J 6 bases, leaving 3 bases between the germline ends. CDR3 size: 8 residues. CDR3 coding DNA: TGTGCCAGGGGCGAGCAGTACTTC. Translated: CARGEQYF.

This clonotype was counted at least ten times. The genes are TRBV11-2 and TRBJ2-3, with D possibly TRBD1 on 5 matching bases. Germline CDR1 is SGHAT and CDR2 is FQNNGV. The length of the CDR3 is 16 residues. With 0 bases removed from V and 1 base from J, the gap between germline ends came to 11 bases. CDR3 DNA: TGTGCCAGCAGCTTAGACCAAGGGGTGGGCACAGATACGCAGTATTTT. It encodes CASSLDQGVGTDTQYF.

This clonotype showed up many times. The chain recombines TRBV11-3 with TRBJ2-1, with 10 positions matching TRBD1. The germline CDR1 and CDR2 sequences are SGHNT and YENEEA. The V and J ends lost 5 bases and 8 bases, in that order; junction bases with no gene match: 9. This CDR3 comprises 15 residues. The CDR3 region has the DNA TGTGCCAGCAGCCTACCGGGACAGGGGTTCCATGAGCAGTTCTTC. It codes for CASSLPGQGFHEQFF.

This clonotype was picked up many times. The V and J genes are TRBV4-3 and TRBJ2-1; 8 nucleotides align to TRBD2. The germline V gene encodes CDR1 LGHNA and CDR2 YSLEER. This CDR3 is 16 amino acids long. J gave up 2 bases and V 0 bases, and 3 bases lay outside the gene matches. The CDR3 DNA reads TGCGCCAGCAGCCAAGATGAAGCGGGGGCCTACAATGAGCAGTTCTTC. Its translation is CASSQDEAGAYNEQFF.

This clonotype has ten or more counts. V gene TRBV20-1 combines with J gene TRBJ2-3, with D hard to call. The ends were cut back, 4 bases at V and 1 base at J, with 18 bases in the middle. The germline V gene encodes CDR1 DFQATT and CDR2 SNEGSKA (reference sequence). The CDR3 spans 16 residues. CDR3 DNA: TGCAGTGCTACCCGGATGCAGGATGGAGGCACAGATACGCAGTATTTT. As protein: CSATRMQDGGTDTQYF.

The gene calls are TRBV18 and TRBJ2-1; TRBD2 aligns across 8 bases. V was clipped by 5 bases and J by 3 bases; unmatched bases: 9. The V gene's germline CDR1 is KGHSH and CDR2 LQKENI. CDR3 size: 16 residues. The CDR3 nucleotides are TGTGCCAGCTCAACCGGGAGGGCGATGGGCTACAATGAGCAGTTCTTC. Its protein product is CASSTGRAMGYNEQFF.

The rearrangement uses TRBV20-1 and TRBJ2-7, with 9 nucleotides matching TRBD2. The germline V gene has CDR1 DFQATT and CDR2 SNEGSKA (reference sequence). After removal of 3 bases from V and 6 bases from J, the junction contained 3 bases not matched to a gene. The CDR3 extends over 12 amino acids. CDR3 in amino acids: CSASSGSIEQYV. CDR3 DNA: TGCAGTGCTAGTAGCGGGAGTATCGAGCAGTACGTC.

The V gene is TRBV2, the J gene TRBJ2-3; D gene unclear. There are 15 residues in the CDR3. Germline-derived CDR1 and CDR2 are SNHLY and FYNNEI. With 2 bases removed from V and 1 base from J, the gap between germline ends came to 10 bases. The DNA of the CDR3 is TGTGCCAGCAGTGAATTTCGCCCCGGCACAGATACGCAGTATTTT. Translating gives CASSEFRPGTDTQYF.

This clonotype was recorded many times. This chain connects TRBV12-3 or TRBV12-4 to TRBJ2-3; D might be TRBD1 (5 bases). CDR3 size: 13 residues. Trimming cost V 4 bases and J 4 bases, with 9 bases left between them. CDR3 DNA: TGTGCCAGCAGTTCAGAAGGGGCAGATACGCAGTATTTT. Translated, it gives CASSSEGADTQYF.